These 16 T cell receptor beta chains share one sample of origin, sequenced in a study of shared clonotypes between healthy human individuals. TCRdb's copy holds only in-frame clones and misses some; the assay was immunoSEQ multiplex PCR. The sample holds approximately 340,000 clones; 74% are singletons and the top ten take 10%. Sample: memory CD4+ T cells sorted from blood. Subset of the sample: CD45RA-negative fraction. The receptors originated from a man aged 30-40 years in good health.

The CDR3, as DNA: TGCAGCGCTGCTAGCGGGAGGACCCAAGAGACCCAGTACTTC. It is translated as CSAASGRTQETQYF. J is TRBJ2-5 and V is TRBV29-1; 11 nucleotides line up with TRBD2. This CDR3 comprises 14 residues. V lost 7 bases to trimming and J lost 1 base; unmatched junction nucleotides: 5. CDR1 SQVTM and CDR2 ANQGSEA come from the germline V gene.

This clone was detected a few times. The chain carries TRBV5-1 and TRBJ2-1; 10 nucleotides match TRBD1. There are 16 residues in the CDR3. Germline loops: CDR1 SGHRS, CDR2 YFSETQ. With 0 bases clipped from V and 6 bases from J, the junction kept 6 bases outside the gene matches. The DNA for the CDR3 is TGCGCCAGCAGCTTGGTGGGTGACAGGGGGCCCAATGAGCAGTTCTTC. Encoded protein: CASSLVGDRGPNEQFF.

This chain connects TRBV7-9 to TRBJ2-2; D is perhaps TRBD1 or TRBD2 (5 bases each). Between the trimmed V and J ends, which lost 3 bases and 4 bases, there was a span of 12 bases. Germline loops: CDR1 SEHNR, CDR2 FQNEAQ (reference sequence). This CDR3 comprises 15 residues. The CDR3 loop is CASSLGPPGTGELFF. Written as DNA, the CDR3 is TGTGCCAGCAGCTTGGGACCCCCTGGCACCGGGGAGCTGTTTTTT.

This clone was detected only a few times. This chain uses TRBV10-1 with TRBJ1-1; TRBD1 agrees at 7 bases. V gave up 8 bases and J gave up 3 bases; unmatched junction bases: 18. The CDR3 extends over 17 amino acids. Per the germline V gene, CDR1 is WNHNN and CDR2 is SYGVQD (reference sequence). The CDR3 protein is CASGGGKTGEDDTEAFF. In DNA form, the CDR3 reads TGCGCCAGCGGGGGGGGAAAAACAGGGGAAGACGACACTGAAGCTTTCTTT.

The chain joins TRBV19 to TRBJ1-2; D not resolved. Germline V CDR1 and CDR2: LNHDA, SQIVND (reference sequence). The CDR3 totals 11 residues. With 7 bases removed from V and 8 bases from J, the gap between germline ends came to 11 bases. The CDR3, as DNA: TGTGCCAGTAACGGATTGTGGGGCTACACCTTC. Its translation: CASNGLWGYTF.

The gene calls are TRBV2 and TRBJ1-4, with 9 bases fitting TRBD1. The CDR3 is 13 amino acids. Germline-derived CDR1 and CDR2 are SNHLY and FYNNEI. The ends lost 4 bases at V and 8 bases at J; junction bases unmatched: 2. Written as DNA, the CDR3 is TGTGCCAGCAGTGGGGACAGGGACGAAAAACTGTTTTTT. Translating gives CASSGDRDEKLFF.

The rearrangement joins TRBV7-8 to TRBJ2-4; D is unclear. The CDR3 sequence is 16 residues long. The V end was cut by 2 bases, the J end by 0 bases, with 11 bases between. Germline-derived CDR1 and CDR2 are SGHVS and FQNEAQ. CDR3 sequence (DNA): TGTGCCAGCAGCTTATCCTCAACCTTAGCCAAAAACATTCAGTACTTC. The encoded protein is CASSLSSTLAKNIQYF.

This clone appeared a few times. The chain has TRBV28 and TRBJ1-5, with D uncertain. This CDR3 region has 15 residues. The V and J ends lost 4 bases and 5 bases respectively, with 15 bases between them. Germline lookup yields CDR1 MDHEN and CDR2 SYDVKM. Written as DNA, the CDR3 is TGTGCCAGCAGTTCGTATTGGCAATCGGATCAGCCCCAGCATTTT. It yields the protein CASSSYWQSDQPQHF.

V is TRBV5-1 and J is TRBJ1-2; 10 bases map to TRBD1. With 0 bases clipped from V and 4 bases from J, the junction kept 15 bases outside the gene matches. This CDR3 contains 19 residues. Germline CDR1 is SGHRS and CDR2 is YFSETQ. CDR3 DNA sequence: TGCGCCAGCAGCTTGGTTCGGGGAGCCGGGACAGGGGCCTCCTATGGCTACACCTTC. Translating gives CASSLVRGAGTGASYGYTF.

The chain carries TRBV19 and TRBJ2-2; TRBD1 is a possible D gene (6 bases). The germline V and J ends were trimmed by 3 bases and 2 bases, with 10 bases remaining between them. This CDR3 spans 15 amino acids. CDR1 and CDR2 from the germline V gene are LNHDA and SQIVND (reference sequence). CDR3 coding DNA: TGTGCCAGTAGTATTCCAGGGGTAAACACCGGGGAGCTGTTTTTT. Amino acids: CASSIPGVNTGELFF.

With regard to this clone: Other DNA variants within this sample encode the same CDR3. The V gene is TRBV5-8, the J gene TRBJ2-3, with D perhaps matching TRBD2 (5 bases). From germline, CDR1 is SGHTS and CDR2 YDEGEE. The CDR3 has 13 residues. V lost 1 base and J 4 bases, leaving 7 bases between the germline ends. This chain's CDR3 is CASSLRGADTQYF. CDR3 nucleotide sequence: TGTGCCAGCAGCTTGCGGGGAGCAGATACGCAGTATTTT. Full variable domain (missing parts from reference TRBV5-8 and TRBJ2-3): EAGVTQSPTHLIKTRGQQATLRCSPISGHTSVYWYQQALGLGLQFLLWYDEGEERNRGNFPPRFSGRQFPNYSSELNVNALELEDSALYLCASSLRGADTQYFGPGTRLTVL.

V usage is TRBV7-7 and J usage is TRBJ2-1, with 10 positions matching TRBD2. This CDR3 region has 14 residues. Germline CDR1 reads SSHAT; CDR2 reads FNYEAQ (reference sequence). The CDR3 is CASASGRAGNEQFF. The CDR3 nucleotides read TGTGCTAGCGCCAGCGGGAGGGCGGGAAATGAGCAGTTCTTC. The full variable domain, with the rest looked up from reference TRBV7-7 and TRBJ2-1, is GAGVSQSPRYKVTKRGQDVTLRCDPISSHATLYWYQQALGQGPEFLTYFNYEAQPDKSGLPSDRFSAERPEGSISTLTIQRTEQRDSAMYRCASASGRAGNEQFFGPGTRLTVL.

This clone came up once. The sample contains more than one DNA sequence encoding this CDR3. The rearrangement uses TRBV18 and TRBJ2-6; tentatively, D is TRBD1 (7 bases). This CDR3 is 16 amino acids long. CDR1 KGHSH and CDR2 LQKENI come from the germline V gene. V was pared by 3 bases and J by 0 bases, with 9 bases between. The CDR3 is CASSPQGGSGANVLTF. Here the CDR3 DNA reads TGTGCCAGCTCACCCCAGGGGGGCTCTGGGGCCAACGTCCTGACTTTC.

This sequence joins TRBV18 and TRBJ2-7, with TRBD1 as a possible D gene (7 bases). The V end was cut by 3 bases, the J end by 7 bases, with 13 bases between. The germline CDR1 and CDR2 sequences are KGHSH and LQKENI. This CDR3 spans 13 amino acids. The CDR3 nucleotides read TGTGCCAGCTCACCTGGACAGGCGGGGGAGCAGTACTTC. Its protein product is CASSPGQAGEQYF.

This clone was recorded once. V and J are TRBV10-3 and TRBJ2-7, with 8 bases fitting TRBD1. Trimming took 5 bases from V and 4 from J; bases not matched to a gene: 7. Germline V gene data show CDR1 as ENHRY and CDR2 as SYGVKD. The CDR3 has 14 amino acids. Here the CDR3 reads CAISRQGFGYEQYF. The CDR3 DNA reads as TGTGCCATCAGTCGACAGGGGTTTGGTTACGAGCAGTACTTC.

V usage is TRBV5-5 and J usage is TRBJ2-2; D is uncertain. The CDR3 has 13 amino acids. Deletions cut 5 bases from V and 5 bases from J, with 10 bases between. From germline, CDR1 is SGHKS and CDR2 YYEKEE (reference sequence). The CDR3 DNA reads TGTGCCAGCAGACTGCGAAATACCGGGGAGCTGTTTTTT. Protein: CASRLRNTGELFF.